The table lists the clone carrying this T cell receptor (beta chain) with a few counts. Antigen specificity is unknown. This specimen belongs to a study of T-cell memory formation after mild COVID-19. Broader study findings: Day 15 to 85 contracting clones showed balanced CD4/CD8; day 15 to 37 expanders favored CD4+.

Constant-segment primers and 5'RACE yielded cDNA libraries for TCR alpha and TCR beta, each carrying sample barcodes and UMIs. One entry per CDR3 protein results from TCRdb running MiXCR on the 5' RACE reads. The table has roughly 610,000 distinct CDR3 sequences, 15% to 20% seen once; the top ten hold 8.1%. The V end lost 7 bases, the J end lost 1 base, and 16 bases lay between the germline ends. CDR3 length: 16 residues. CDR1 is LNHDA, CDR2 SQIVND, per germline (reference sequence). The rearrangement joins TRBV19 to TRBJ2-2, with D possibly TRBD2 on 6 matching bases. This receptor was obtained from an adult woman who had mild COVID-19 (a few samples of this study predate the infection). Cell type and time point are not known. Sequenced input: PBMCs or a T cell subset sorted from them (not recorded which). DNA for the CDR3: TGTGCCAGTACCTCCTCCGGGACTCGGAACACCGGGGAGCTGTTTTTT. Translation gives CASTSSGTRNTGELFF.